Listed here is a single T cell receptor (beta chain). No antigen is known for it. This specimen comes from a study of T cell repertoires in cytomegalovirus infection. Study information: Public TCR beta signatures indicated both CMV infection and matching HLA type. Study observations and caveats: The cumulative frequency of public TCR beta families identified carriers of CMV plus the relevant HLA.

The CDR3 is made up of 13 amino acids. Trimming took off 5 bases at V and 2 bases at J, with 9 bases between the two ends. Germline loops: CDR1 SEHNR, CDR2 FQNEAQ (reference sequence). TCRdb itself ran the reads through MiXCR, one entry per CDR3 protein. The sample shows fewer than 1,000,000 distinct CDR3 sequences, less than 35% of them seen only once. The sequenced sample was cultured CD8+ T cells from PBMCs, obtained from culture after CMV antigen stimulation. The V and J genes are TRBV7-9 and TRBJ1-2; no reliable D call. This TCR was recovered from a human donor in good health (CMV status not recorded). Some clones in this sample may be carry-over from other donors' samples. The CDR3 reads CASSPKVNYGYTF. CDR3 sequence (DNA): TGTGCCAGCAGCCCCAAGGTCAACTATGGCTACACCTTC.